Below, 32 T cell receptor beta chains from the same sample are listed, as sequenced in a study of tumor and adjacent non-tumor tissue in lung cancer. RNA was extracted from bulk tissue without any cell sorting. More than 3 cm separated this lung sample from the edge of the tumor. Three rounds of nested PCR, following a modified ARM-PCR protocol, produced the TCRbeta library. TCRdb fed the multiplex PCR reads into MiXCR, producing one record per CDR3 protein. The data hold tens of thousands of distinct CDR3 sequences, with 80% to 90% observed a single time. Sequenced: distant non-tumor lung tissue. The receptors originated from a man between 60 and 70 years old with non-small cell lung cancer.

As regards this clonotype: A read error is likely, as this CDR3 ends without the conserved phenylalanine or tryptophan. The rearrangement joins TRBV20-1 to TRBJ2-2; possibly TRBD1 for D (6 bases). Looked up from germline, CDR1 is DFQATT and CDR2 is SNEGSKA (reference sequence). CDR3 length equals 16 residues. Trimming cost V 3 bases and J 2 bases, with 16 bases left between them. In nucleotides, the CDR3 is TGCAGTGCTAGGGGGACAAGGGGCAAAAACACCGGGGAGCTGTTTGTT. As protein: CSARGTRGKNTGELFV.

Concerning this clonotype: One junction end does not reproduce the germline sequence, and a read error may be involved. The CDR3 loop is CTSSPGTGIEQYF. The CDR3 nucleotides read TGTACCAGCAGCCCAGGGACGGGCATTGAGCAGTACTTC. The chain employs TRBV7-9 and TRBJ2-7; D possibly matches TRBD1 or TRBD2 (5 bases each). This CDR3 region has 13 residues. Germline loops: CDR1 SEHNR, CDR2 FQNEAQ (reference sequence).

Comment on this clonotype: One end of the junction fails to match germline, which may point to a read error. The chain combines TRBV6-5 with TRBJ1-5, with D possibly TRBD1 on 5 matching bases. Germline CDR1 and CDR2: MNHEY and SVGAGI. This CDR3 has 15 residues. The CDR3 sequence: CASTYCGHGSQPQHF. CDR3 nucleotides: TGTGCCAGCACTTACTGTGGACATGGTAGTCAGCCCCAGCATTTT.

A remark on this clonotype: Relative to the germline gene, one junction end is altered; a read error may explain this. The chain combines TRBV11-2 with TRBJ2-6; TRBD2 matches at 11 bases. CDR3 length equals 18 residues. CDR1 is SGHAT, CDR2 FQNNGV, per germline. Here the CDR3 DNA reads TGTGCCAGCAGTCCAACTAGCGGGGGAGCCACTGGTACCAACGCCCTGACTTTC. It encodes CASSPTSGGATGTNALTF.

Notes on this clonotype: At one end, the junction sequence differs from germline, possibly due to a read error. The chain employs TRBV4-1 and TRBJ2-1, with 9 bases that match TRBD2. Germline values: CDR1 MGHRA, CDR2 YSYEKL. This CDR3 has 16 amino acids. In DNA, the CDR3 is TGCGCCAACAGCCAAGAGTCCGCTAGCGGGGTGGGTGAGCAGTTCTTC. Translated: CANSQESASGVGEQFF.

The sample holds many counts of this clonotype. The chain is built from TRBV5-1 and TRBJ2-3; TRBD1 is a possible D gene (5 bases). CDR3 length: 14 residues. V shed 2 bases and J shed 2 bases, with 9 bases lying between them. Germline V gene lookup returns CDR1 SGHRS and CDR2 YFSETQ. DNA of the CDR3: TGCGCCAGCAGCTTCCTGGGGCCCACAGATACGCAGTATTTT. Protein: CASSFLGPTDTQYF.

This clonotype was seen a single time. The conserved final phenylalanine or tryptophan is absent from the CDR3, which likely points to a read error. This chain uses TRBV5-6 with TRBJ1-1, with 10 bases that match TRBD1. Looked up from germline, CDR1 is SGHDT and CDR2 is YYEEEE. The CDR3 is 20 amino acids. The CDR3 DNA sequence: TGTGCCAACAGCTTGGCGTACCGGGACAGGGGTCCATGGTTGAACACTGAAGCTTTCTAT. Residues: CANSLAYRDRGPWLNTEAFY.

The count of this clonotype is one. One end of the junction varies from germline; a read error may be responsible. V usage is TRBV20-1 and J usage is TRBJ1-1, with D possibly TRBD1 on 6 matching bases. Germline values: CDR1 DFQATT, CDR2 SNEGSKA (reference sequence). The CDR3 is 12 amino acids. The CDR3 DNA reads TGCAGTGCTAGATCGTGGGACACTGATGCTTTCTTT. Translation gives CSARSWDTDAFF.

On this clonotype: The germline gene is not matched at one end of the junction; a read error may be the cause. The chain combines TRBV11-2 with TRBJ2-5; D perhaps matches TRBD2 (7 bases). The CDR3 spans 16 residues. Germline-derived CDR1 and CDR2 are SGHAT and FQNNGV. The CDR3 spells CASCSTMGGTKETQYF. For the CDR3, the DNA is TGTGCCAGCTGCTCCACAATGGGGGGGACAAAGGAGACCCAGTACTTT.

Note on this clonotype: The CDR3 ends on some other residue instead of the conserved phenylalanine or tryptophan, so this is likely a read error. The DNA is left out, because the CDR3 cannot be placed on it with certainty; the CDR3 is given as TCRdb lists it. This CDR3 is CSVECGSAEAIS. The J gene is TRBJ1-1, the V gene TRBV29-1. With termini counted, the CDR3 has 12 amino acids. Germline CDR1 reads SQVTM; CDR2 reads ANQGSEA.

This clonotype was seen ten or more times. The rearrangement links TRBV29-1 to TRBJ2-7; 10 nucleotides line up with TRBD2. CDR3 length: 15 amino acids. Trimming at V came to 0 bases and at J to 4 bases, leaving 6 bases not matched to a gene. Germline CDR1 SQVTM, CDR2 ANQGSEA. As DNA, the CDR3 is TGCAGCGTTGAAGATCGAGCGGGGGGGCCGTACGAGCAGTACTTC. As protein: CSVEDRAGGPYEQYF.

This clonotype has more than one count but fewer than ten. One end of the junction varies from germline; a read error may be responsible. The chain uses TRBV5-6 and TRBJ2-1; D not certain. The CDR3 is 15 amino acids. Per the germline V gene, CDR1 is SGHDT and CDR2 is YYEEEE. As DNA, the CDR3 is TGTGCCAGCAGCTTGGTGGCAGGTTATGGCAATGATCAGTTCTTC. Translating it yields CASSLVAGYGNDQFF.

CDR3 amino acids: CSASGPVDNEQFF. For the CDR3, the DNA is TGCAGTGCTAGTGGGCCAGTGGACAATGAGCAGTTCTTC. This chain uses TRBV20-1 with TRBJ2-1, with D unresolved. The CDR3 is 13 residues long. Germline V gene lookup returns CDR1 DFQATT and CDR2 SNEGSKA (reference sequence). Trimming pared 3 bases from V and 5 bases from J, leaving 11 bases between.

A word on this clonotype: A much larger clone is a single base away; this may be a read error. The J gene is TRBJ2-7, the V gene TRBV7-9; D not certain. Germline CDR1 reads SEHNR; CDR2 reads FQNEAQ (reference sequence). CDR3 length equals 12 residues. Here the CDR3 reads CASSDGFYEHYF. The CDR3 nucleotides read TGTGCCAGCAGCGATGGGTTCTACGAGCACTACTTC. Supplemented by reference TRBV7-9 and TRBJ2-7, the full variable domain reads DTGVSQNPRHKITKRGQNVTFRCDPISEHNRLYWYRQTLGQGPEFLTYFQNEAQLEKSRLLSDRFSAERPKGSFSTLEIQRTEQGDSAMYLCASSDGFYEHYFGPGTRLTVT.

As to this clonotype: At one end, the junction sequence differs from germline, possibly due to a read error. The CDR3 reads CASRREGQSGNQPKHF. The DNA for the CDR3 is TGTGCCAGCAGGCGAGAGGGGCAAAGCGGGAATCAGCCCAAGCATTTT. V and J are TRBV6-2 or TRBV6-3 and TRBJ1-5; TRBD1 is a possible D gene (5 bases). Per germline, CDR1 MNHEY and CDR2 SVGEGT. This CDR3 region has 16 residues.

Details on this clonotype: Its ends do not fully match the called genes, so a read error is possible. The CDR3 DNA follows: TGTGCTAGCAGCCACAGTAGACAGGGTAGTCAGCCCCAGCATTTT. Translated: CASSHSRQGSQPQHF. V gene TRBV6-5 combines with J gene TRBJ1-5; 7 nucleotides match TRBD1. From germline, CDR1 is MNHEY and CDR2 SVGAGI. The CDR3 is 15 residues long.

Regarding this clonotype: At one boundary the junction diverges from the germline segment, which might be a read error. The rearrangement joins TRBV20-1 to TRBJ2-2; TRBD1 matches 9 bases. CDR1 DFQATT and CDR2 SNEGSKA come from the germline V gene (reference sequence). The CDR3 is 15 amino acids. The CDR3 DNA is TGCAGTGCTAGACCGGGACAGGGTATCACCGGGGATCTGTTTTTC. The encoded protein is CSARPGQGITGDLFF.

A note on this clonotype: One end of the junction varies from germline; a read error may be responsible. The chain joins TRBV11-2 to TRBJ2-3; D is tentatively TRBD1 or TRBD2 (6 bases each). The CDR3 runs to 13 residues. The germline gives CDR1 SGHAT, CDR2 FQNNGV. The CDR3 here is CASSLGGPDTEYF. DNA for the CDR3: TGTGCAAGCAGCTTAGGGGGGCCAGATACGGAGTATTTT.

The rearrangement links TRBV24-1 to TRBJ2-2; the D is unclear. The CDR3 runs to 14 residues. Trimming left V 3 bases short and J 4 bases short, with 8 bases between. In germline, CDR1 is KGHDR, CDR2 SFDVKD. The CDR3 DNA is TGTGCCACCAGTGATCTTCCGTTCACCGGGGAGCTGTTTTTT. This sequence encodes CATSDLPFTGELFF.

Turning to this clonotype: The junction departs from the called germline gene at one end, perhaps through a read error. The V gene is TRBV6-5, the J gene TRBJ2-5; D is undetermined. CDR1 and CDR2 (germline): MNHEY, SVGAGI. The CDR3 is 13 residues long. The CDR3 protein is CVSRSECQETQYF. The CDR3 nucleotides are TGTGTCAGCAGGTCGGAGTGCCAAGAGACCCAGTACTTC.

As for this clonotype: Its ends do not fully match the called genes, so a read error is possible. V and J are TRBV6-1 and TRBJ1-1; D ambiguous. Germline CDR1 and CDR2: MNHNS and SASEGT. The CDR3 extends over 17 amino acids. The CDR3 bases are TGTGCCAGCAATGCACGGCGGGTGCAGGTTGGGATCACTGAAGCTTTTTTT. Its translation: CASNARRVQVGITEAFF.

Turning to this clonotype: A junction boundary mismatches the germline segment, possibly from a read error. CDR3 in DNA: TGCGCTAGCAGCTTGGCCTTCGACAGGGCCACCTACGAGCAGTACTTC. Translating gives CASSLAFDRATYEQYF. This rearrangement joins TRBV5-1 to TRBJ2-7; 7 nucleotides line up with TRBD1. The CDR3 is 16 residues long. The germline V gene encodes CDR1 SGHRS and CDR2 YFSETQ.

This clonotype has a handful of counts. A read error may be the cause here, since a much bigger clone is one base away. The V call is TRBV7-9, the J call TRBJ2-3; D is uncertain. The germline V gene encodes CDR1 SEHNR and CDR2 FQNEAQ (reference sequence). The length of the CDR3 is 15 residues. The V end was cut by 2 bases, the J end by 0 bases, with 9 bases between. The CDR3 region has the DNA TGTGCCAGCAGCTTAAGGGCAGCTAGCACAGATACGCAGTATTTT. The encoded protein is CASSLRAASTDTQYF. Full variable domain (missing parts from reference TRBV7-9 and TRBJ2-3): DTGVSQNPRHKITKRGQNVTFRCDPISEHNRLYWYRQTLGQGPEFLTYFQNEAQLEKSRLLSDRFSAERPKGSFSTLEIQRTEQGDSAMYLCASSLRAASTDTQYFGPGTRLTVL.

A word on this clonotype: The conserved phenylalanine or tryptophan is not found at the CDR3 terminus, so this likely reflects a read error. The chain employs TRBV12-3 or TRBV12-4 and TRBJ2-2; no firm D call. Trimming removed 8 bases from V and 5 bases from J, with 6 bases in between. This CDR3 region has 11 residues. CDR3 DNA sequence: TGTGCCAGCTTAGCTACCGGGGAGCTGTTTTGT. Protein sequence: CASLATGELFC.

This clonotype was recorded once. One end of the junction does not line up with germline, which may come from a read error. The genes are TRBV11-3 and TRBJ2-1, with 9 bases identical to TRBD2. The V gene's germline CDR1 is SGHNT and CDR2 YENEEA. The length of the CDR3 is 15 residues. Here the CDR3 DNA reads TGTGCCAGCAGCTCCCCAGCGGGAGGTTACAATGAGCTGTTCTTC. It codes for CASSSPAGGYNELFF.

This clonotype has more than one count but fewer than ten. It may be a read error: a sequence one base away is much more abundant. The rearrangement joins TRBV12-3 or TRBV12-4 to TRBJ1-1, with D tentatively TRBD1 (5 bases). V gave up 6 bases and J gave up 4 bases, with 12 bases separating them. This CDR3 spans 13 amino acids. In DNA form, the CDR3 reads TGTGCCAGCAGCAGACAGTTGAGCACTGAAGCTTTCTTT. It specifies CASSRQLSTEAFF.

About this clonotype itself: A clone one base away is much larger, so this may be a read error. The V gene is TRBV4-1, the J gene TRBJ2-7; D is unclear. This CDR3 is built from 16 residues. CDR1 and CDR2 from the germline V gene are MGHRA and YSYEKL. The CDR3 sequence is CASRQDLAVGAYEQYF. In DNA form, the CDR3 reads TGCGCCAGCAGACAAGATCTGGCTGTGGGTGCCTACGAGCAGTACTTC.

About this clonotype: The junction does not match germline at one end; this may be a read error. The CDR3 region is CASSPTSSSYNEQFF. The CDR3 bases are TGTGCCAGCAGCCCCACTAGCTCGTCCTACAATGAGCAGTTCTTT. This chain links TRBV11-3 with TRBJ2-1; maybe TRBD2 (6 bases). This CDR3 comprises 15 residues. CDR1 is SGHNT, CDR2 YENEEA, per germline.

Comments on this clonotype: The junction does not match germline at one end; this may be a read error. The chain recombines TRBV5-1 with TRBJ2-1; D may be TRBD2 (6 bases). Germline V gene sequence: CDR1 SGHRS, CDR2 YFSETQ. The CDR3 has 12 residues. The CDR3 loop reads CPSSRSSAVQFF. The CDR3 DNA reads TGCCCCAGCTCTAGGTCTAGCGCAGTCCAATTCTTC.

There are many counts of this clonotype. V is TRBV12-3 or TRBV12-4 and J is TRBJ2-1, with no clear D. V was clipped by 3 bases and J by 10 bases, with 19 bases between them. The CDR3 length is 15 residues. The CDR3 region is CASSFTYALLGEQFF. CDR3 coding DNA: TGTGCCAGCAGTTTCACCTACGCTCTTTTAGGGGAGCAGTTCTTC.

This clonotype was counted between two and nine times. Because it lacks the conserved phenylalanine or tryptophan at the end, this CDR3 is likely a read error. The chain links TRBV6-2 or TRBV6-3 to TRBJ2-7; 10 bases align to TRBD2. The germline gives CDR1 MNHEY, CDR2 SVGEGT. The CDR3 loop spans 14 amino acids. CDR3 loop: CASSKPSGSYEQYL. DNA for the CDR3: TGTGCCAGCAGTAAGCCTAGCGGGAGCTACGAACAGTACTTA.

The V call is TRBV4-2, the J call TRBJ1-2; 7 bases align to TRBD1. With 2 bases clipped from V and 5 bases from J, the junction kept 11 bases outside the gene matches. The CDR3 length is 16 residues. Germline loops: CDR1 LGHNA, CDR2 YNFKEQ. The CDR3 DNA sequence: TGTGCCAGCAGCCAAAAGACAGGGCGGGGGGAATATGGCTACACCTTC. This sequence encodes CASSQKTGRGEYGYTF.